Detailed here is one T cell receptor beta chain. Its target is not known. The sample is drawn from a study of cytomegalovirus exposure and HLA in healthy donors. Study-wide background: Sequencing of 180 million or so T cells in an earlier analysis found approximately 120 million unique TCR beta sequences.

Study-level points and caveats: Per published accounts, TCR beta sequences correctly predicted the HLA-A and HLA-B alleles of most subjects. When presence/absence was analysed, sequencing depth was taken to be roughly uniform across donors.

The V and J ends lost 3 bases and 4 bases respectively, with 13 bases between them. Germline CDR1 is SGDLS and CDR2 is YYNGEE. The CDR3 is made up of 14 amino acids. PCR used 60 Vbeta primers and 13 Jbeta primers. TCRdb's copy holds only in-frame clones and misses some; the assay was immunoSEQ multiplex PCR. The sample shows 150,000 or so clones, roughly four fifths of them seen only once. Sequencing used PBMCs. This TCR came from a man aged 50-59 years in good health and CMV-seropositive. The rearrangement joins TRBV9 to TRBJ2-5; the D gene is possibly TRBD2 (7 bases). The CDR3 coding sequence is TGTGCCAGCAGCGAGGGAGGGACAAGAGAGACCCAGTACTTC. Encoded protein: CASSEGGTRETQYF.